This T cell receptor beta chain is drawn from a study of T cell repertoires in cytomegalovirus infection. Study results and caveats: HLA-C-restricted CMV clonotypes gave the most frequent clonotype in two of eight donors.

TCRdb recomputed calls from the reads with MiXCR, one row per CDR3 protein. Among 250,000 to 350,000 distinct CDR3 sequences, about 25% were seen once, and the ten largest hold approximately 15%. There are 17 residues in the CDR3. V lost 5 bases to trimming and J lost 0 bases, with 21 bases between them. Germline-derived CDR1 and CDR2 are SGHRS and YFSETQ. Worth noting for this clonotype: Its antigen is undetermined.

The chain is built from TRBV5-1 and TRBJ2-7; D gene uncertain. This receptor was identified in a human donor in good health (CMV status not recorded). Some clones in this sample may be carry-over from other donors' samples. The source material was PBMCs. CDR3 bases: TGCGCCAGCAGTTTTCCAAATGACTCGCGGCCCTCCTACGAGCAGTACTTC. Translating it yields CASSFPNDSRPSYEQYF. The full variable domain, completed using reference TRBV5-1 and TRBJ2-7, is KAGVTQTPRYLIKTRGQQVTLSCSPISGHRSVSWYQQTPGQGLQFLFEYFSETQRNKGNFPGRFSGRQFSNSRSEMNVSTLELGDSALYLCASSFPNDSRPSYEQYFGPGTRLTVT.